The 16 T cell receptor beta chains given below trace back to one sample, sequenced in a study of blood T cell repertoires in COVID-19. This table comes from immunoSEQ multiplex PCR, and its TCRdb copy is limited to in-frame clones, with some not included. The sample comprises 150,000 to 200,000 clones, 83% of which are singletons, and more than 7.5% rests with the top ten. Sequenced material: peripheral blood. The receptors were gathered from a woman aged 70 to 79 with COVID-19, enrolled during active disease.

The V call is TRBV15, the J call TRBJ2-3; TRBD2 matches 7 bases. The CDR3 loop spans 15 amino acids. V trimming: 5 bases; J trimming: 0 bases; junction bases outside the gene matches: 5. Germline CDR1 is LNHNV and CDR2 is YYDKDF (reference sequence). The CDR3 protein is CATSRGGPSTDTQYF. Written as DNA, the CDR3 is TGTGCCACCAGCCGGGGAGGGCCTAGCACAGATACGCAGTATTTT. Filled out from reference TRBV15 and TRBJ2-3, the complete variable domain reads DAMVIQNPRYQVTQFGKPVTLSCSQTLNHNVMYWYQQKSSQAPKLLFHYYDKDFNNEADTPDNFQSRRPNTSFCFLDIRSPGLGDTAMYLCATSRGGPSTDTQYFGPGTRLTVL.

The chain carries TRBV7-9 and TRBJ2-7; D remains ambiguous. Germline CDR1 is SEHNR and CDR2 is FQNEAQ (reference sequence). CDR3 size: 12 residues. V was clipped by 3 bases and J by 10 bases, with 13 bases between them. The chain's CDR3 is CASSFIDRLQYF. As DNA, the CDR3 is TGTGCCAGCAGCTTCATTGACCGACTTCAGTACTTC.

This chain connects TRBV5-1 to TRBJ2-3; 11 bases fit TRBD1. This CDR3 is built from 16 residues. The germline V gene has CDR1 SGHRS and CDR2 YFSETQ. Trimming cost V 4 bases and J 8 bases; bases outside gene matches: 12. CDR3 DNA: TGCGCCAGCAGCCCCGCCGGGACAGGGGGTGAAGCTACGCAGTATTTT. Its protein is CASSPAGTGGEATQYF.

This chain joins TRBV19 and TRBJ1-2, with D perhaps matching TRBD1 (5 bases). This CDR3 comprises 10 residues. V lost 11 bases and J 8 bases, leaving 12 bases between the germline ends. CDR1 LNHDA and CDR2 SQIVND come from the germline V gene (reference sequence). The DNA for the CDR3 is TGTGCCCGATGGGGGGGAGGCTACACCTTC. Its protein is CARWGGGYTF.

This clone has more than one count but fewer than ten. The chain recombines TRBV20-1 with TRBJ2-2; 10 bases map to TRBD2. V shed 3 bases and J 0 bases; nucleotides not matched to a gene: 13. Germline values: CDR1 DFQATT, CDR2 SNEGSKA (reference sequence). CDR3 length: 19 amino acids. CDR3 DNA sequence: TGCAGTGCTAGTGGTTCACTAGCGGGACGGGAGGCGAACACCGGGGAGCTGTTTTTT. Protein product: CSASGSLAGREANTGELFF.

The V and J genes are TRBV9 and TRBJ2-5, with TRBD2 matching 11 bases. Germline values: CDR1 SGDLS, CDR2 YYNGEE. V lost 0 bases, J lost 4 bases, and 11 bases stayed unmatched. The CDR3 runs 18 residues. The CDR3 region has the DNA TGTGCCAGCAGCGTAGGCTCCCGAGAGGGACTAGCGGTAGAGACCCAGTACTTC. Its protein product is CASSVGSREGLAVETQYF.

The chain employs TRBV4-1 and TRBJ2-7, with 14 bases lining up with TRBD2. The junction had 10 bases not matched to a gene; V was cut back by 0 bases and J by 9 bases. Germline V gene lookup returns CDR1 MGHRA and CDR2 YSYEKL. The CDR3 covers 17 residues. CDR3 coding DNA: TGCGCCAGCAGCCAAGACGGACCCGGGACTAGCGGGAGCGGGCAGTACTTC. As protein: CASSQDGPGTSGSGQYF.

The V gene is TRBV5-1, the J gene TRBJ2-5, with D possibly TRBD2 on 6 matching bases. This CDR3 spans 14 amino acids. Between the trimmed V and J ends, which lost 1 base and 2 bases, there was a span of 9 bases. Germline CDR1 SGHRS, CDR2 YFSETQ. DNA for the CDR3: TGCGCCAGCAGCTTGACGGGGAGGCAAGAGACCCAGTACTTC. This translates into CASSLTGRQETQYF.

This chain joins TRBV7-2 and TRBJ2-5, with 7 bases aligning to TRBD2. The CDR3 has 14 amino acids. With 3 bases clipped from V and 2 bases from J, the junction kept 3 bases outside the gene matches. The germline V gene encodes CDR1 SGHTA and CDR2 FQGNSA. This CDR3 is CASSFKAGQETQYF. CDR3 DNA: TGTGCCAGCAGCTTCAAAGCGGGACAAGAGACCCAGTACTTC.

The rearrangement links TRBV7-6 to TRBJ2-1; a weak D match, TRBD2 (6 bases). Per the germline V gene, CDR1 is SGHVS and CDR2 is FNYEAQ. The CDR3 totals 16 residues. Trimming pared 1 base from V and 10 bases from J, leaving 20 bases between. CDR3 sequence reads: CASSLGLGRIAREQFF. The CDR3 bases are TGTGCCAGCAGCTTAGGACTAGGCCGTATTGCGCGGGAGCAGTTCTTC.

This clone came up many times. The chain carries TRBV7-2 and TRBJ1-2, with D perhaps TRBD1 (5 bases). With 5 bases removed from V and 2 bases from J, the gap between germline ends came to 18 bases. Germline CDR1 and CDR2: SGHTA and FQGNSA. The CDR3 covers 16 residues. Written as DNA, the CDR3 is TGTGCCAGCAGCATAGGGAGGGACGGTAGAAACTATGGCTACACCTTC. Residues: CASSIGRDGRNYGYTF.

The chain employs TRBV4-3 and TRBJ2-7; 7 bases are shared with TRBD2. Germline values: CDR1 LGHNA, CDR2 YSLEER. This CDR3 spans 16 amino acids. Unmatched junction bases numbered 10, after V lost 0 bases and J lost 5 bases. The DNA of the CDR3 is TGCGCCAGCAGCCAAGAACTAGCGAGCATAAGGGACGAGCAGTACTTC. It specifies CASSQELASIRDEQYF.

V and J are TRBV29-1 and TRBJ1-1; a weak D match, TRBD1 (5 bases). V lost 0 bases, J lost 5 bases, and 7 bases lay in between. Germline assignment: CDR1 SQVTM and CDR2 ANQGSEA. This CDR3 region has 12 residues. CDR3 coding DNA: TGCAGCGTTGAAGACGCAGGGACTGAAGCTTTCTTT. Translating it yields CSVEDAGTEAFF.

There are a few counts of this clone. The gene calls are TRBV9 and TRBJ2-3; 12 bases are shared with TRBD2. Germline trimming cut 0 bases from V and 0 bases from J; bases unmatched to any gene: 11. The CDR3 is made up of 20 amino acids. The germline V gene encodes CDR1 SGDLS and CDR2 YYNGEE. CDR3 region: CASSVGPSGRASSSTDTQYF. The DNA of the CDR3 is TGTGCCAGCAGCGTAGGTCCTAGCGGGAGGGCTAGCTCTAGCACAGATACGCAGTATTTT. The variable domain in full, with the rest retrieved from reference TRBV9 and TRBJ2-3, is DSGVTQTPKHLITATGQRVTLRCSPRSGDLSVYWYQQSLDQGLQFLIQYYNGEERAKGNILERFSAQQFPDLHSELNLSSLELGDSALYFCASSVGPSGRASSSTDTQYFGPGTRLTVL.

The V gene is TRBV3-1 (or the pseudogene TRBV3-2), the J gene TRBJ2-5; TRBD2 agrees at 13 bases. From germline, CDR1 is LGHDT and CDR2 YNNKEL (reference sequence). This CDR3 comprises 20 residues. The ends lost 2 bases at V and 0 bases at J; junction bases unmatched: 12. CDR3 coding DNA: TGTGCCAGCAGCCAACAGCGGAGACTAGCGGGAGGCCGAGACCAAGAGACCCAGTACTTC. Protein: CASSQQRRLAGGRDQETQYF.

The rearrangement joins TRBV5-1 to TRBJ1-1; a weak D match, TRBD1 (6 bases). V was shortened by 8 bases and J by 2 bases, with 16 bases between the two germline ends. This CDR3 has 14 amino acids. The V gene's germline CDR1 is SGHRS and CDR2 YFSETQ. For the CDR3, the DNA is TGCGCCAGTCAAACGACAGGTACCAACACTGAAGCTTTCTTT. Residues: CASQTTGTNTEAFF.